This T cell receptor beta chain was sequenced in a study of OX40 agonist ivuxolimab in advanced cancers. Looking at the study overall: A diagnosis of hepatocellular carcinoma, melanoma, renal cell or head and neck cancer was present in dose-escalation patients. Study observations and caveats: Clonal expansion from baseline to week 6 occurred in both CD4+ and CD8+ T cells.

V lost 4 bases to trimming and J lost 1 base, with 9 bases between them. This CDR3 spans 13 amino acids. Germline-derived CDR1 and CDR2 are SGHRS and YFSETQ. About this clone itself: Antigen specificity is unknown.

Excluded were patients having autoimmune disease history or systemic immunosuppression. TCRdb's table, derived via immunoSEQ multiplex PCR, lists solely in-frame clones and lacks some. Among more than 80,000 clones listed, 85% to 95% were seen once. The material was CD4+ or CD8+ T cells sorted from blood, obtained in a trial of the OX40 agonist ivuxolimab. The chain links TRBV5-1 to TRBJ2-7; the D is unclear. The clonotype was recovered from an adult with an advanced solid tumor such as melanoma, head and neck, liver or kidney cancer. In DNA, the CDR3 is TGCGCCAGCAGCACCTCACCTTCCTACGAGCAGTACTTC. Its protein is CASSTSPSYEQYF.